These 13 T cell receptor beta chains came from one sample sequenced in a study of cytomegalovirus exposure and HLA in healthy donors (dated by TCRdb to the late 2010s). Libraries were built with the immunoSEQ multiplex PCR assay. A mixture of 60 forward primers for TCR Vbeta segments and 13 reverse primers for TCR Jbeta segments was used in the multiplex PCR. Here the immuneACCESS table is served through TCRdb, limited to in-frame sequences with V and J called. Missing clones are a known gap in these copies; in checked studies unresolved V genes cover under half, and the rest lacks a known reason. A total of about 200,000 clones appear in this sample, 65% to 85% of them only once. The ten largest make up about 1.7% of the sample. Specimen: PBMCs. The receptors originated from a man aged 50-60 years in good health and CMV-seronegative.

Only a few counts were recorded for this clone. V is TRBV29-1 and J is TRBJ2-7; TRBD1 might be the D (6 bases). CDR1 is SQVTM, CDR2 ANQGSEA, per germline. The CDR3 extends over 11 amino acids. V was shortened by 7 bases and J by 4 bases, with 11 bases between the two germline ends. The CDR3 protein is CSAERGYEQYF. The CDR3 DNA is TGCAGCGCCGAAAGGGGGTACGAGCAGTACTTC.

This chain uses TRBV7-6 with TRBJ2-7, with 7 bases fitting TRBD1. Looked up from germline, CDR1 is SGHVS and CDR2 is FNYEAQ. The CDR3 loop spans 14 amino acids. Trimming cost V 4 bases and J 0 bases; bases outside gene matches: 3. CDR3 protein: CASSSRDSSYEQYF. The CDR3 region has the DNA TGTGCCAGCAGCTCCCGGGACAGCTCCTACGAGCAGTACTTC. The full variable domain, in which reference TRBV7-6 and TRBJ2-7 provide the parts outside the CDR3, is GAGVSQSPRYKVTKRGQDVALRCDPISGHVSLYWYRQALGQGPEFLTYFNYEAQQDKSGLPNDRFSAERPEGSISTLTIQRTEQRDSAMYRCASSSRDSSYEQYFGPGTRLTVT.

V and J are TRBV6-5 and TRBJ1-1; TRBD1 aligns across 10 bases. The CDR3 has 14 amino acids. In germline, CDR1 is MNHEY, CDR2 SVGAGI. V dropped 7 bases and J dropped 10; count of bases not matched to a gene: 12. The CDR3 loop is CASNPGQGPLGAFF. In DNA, the CDR3 is TGTGCCAGCAATCCGGGACAGGGGCCTCTTGGAGCTTTCTTT.

The chain uses TRBV5-4 and TRBJ2-3; weak D call: TRBD2 (6 bases). Germline V gene lookup returns CDR1 SGHNT and CDR2 YYREEE (reference sequence). Trimming pared 4 bases from V and 2 bases from J, leaving 20 bases between. There are 17 residues in the CDR3. The CDR3 region is CASSDRARLGLTDTQYF. CDR3 coding DNA: TGTGCCAGCAGCGATAGGGCTCGACTAGGTCTCACAGATACGCAGTATTTT.

Notes on this clone: A read error may produce the germline difference seen at one junction end. The chain links TRBV5-4 to TRBJ2-1; 8 bases match TRBD2. The germline CDR1 and CDR2 sequences are SGHNT and YYREEE (reference sequence). This CDR3 comprises 14 residues. CDR3 nucleotides: TGTGCCCCACGGTGGACTAGCTCCTTCAATGAGCAGTTCTTC. Translated, it gives CAPRWTSSFNEQFF.

Points on this clone: At the DNA level, this CDR3 is encoded by other sequences in the same sample as well. The J gene is TRBJ2-3, the V gene TRBV4-2, with TRBD1 matching over 10 bases. V shed 1 base and J 3 bases; nucleotides not matched to a gene: 4. The CDR3 totals 16 residues. Germline-derived CDR1 and CDR2 are LGHNA and YNFKEQ. CDR3 in amino acids: CASSQGGDRGTDTQYF. The CDR3 DNA is TGTGCCAGCAGCCAAGGAGGGGACAGGGGTACAGATACGCAGTATTTT.

The chain carries TRBV30 and TRBJ1-5; no clear D gene. Deletions cut 1 base from V and 3 bases from J, with 7 bases between. This CDR3 is built from 13 residues. The germline gives CDR1 GTSNPN, CDR2 SVGIG (reference sequence). This CDR3 reads CAWSGSYNQPQHF. In DNA form, the CDR3 reads TGTGCCTGGAGTGGCAGTTACAATCAGCCCCAGCATTTT. Based on the CDR3 plus reference TRBV30 and TRBJ1-5, the full variable domain is SQTIHQWPATLVQPVGSPLSLECTVEGTSNPNLYWYRQAAGRGLQLLFYSVGIGQISSEVPQNLSASRPQDRQFILSSKKLLLSDSGFYLCAWSGSYNQPQHFGDGTRLSIL.

The V call is TRBV27, the J call TRBJ2-1; 7 bases match TRBD2. Germline-derived CDR1 and CDR2 are MNHEY and SMNVEV (reference sequence). With V trimmed by 2 bases and J by 3 bases, 4 bases remained unmatched. CDR3 length: 15 amino acids. CDR3 DNA sequence: TGTGCCAGCAGTTTAGAAGCGGGATACTACAATGAGCAGTTCTTC. It translates to CASSLEAGYYNEQFF.

The gene calls are TRBV2 and TRBJ2-7; tentatively, D is TRBD2 (7 bases). Looked up from germline, CDR1 is SNHLY and CDR2 is FYNNEI. The V end lost 7 bases, the J end lost 0 bases, and 13 bases lay between the germline ends. The CDR3 totals 14 residues. The CDR3 spells CASKGGLSSYEQYF. The DNA of the CDR3 is TGTGCCAGCAAGGGGGGGTTAAGCTCCTACGAGCAGTACTTC.

The chain recombines TRBV18 with TRBJ1-1; no clear D gene. The CDR3 consists of 15 residues. Trimming cost V 2 bases and J 5 bases, with 15 bases left between them. Germline CDR1 and CDR2: KGHSH and LQKENI. CDR3 sequence reads: CASSPEEPRRTEAFF. The CDR3 region has the DNA TGTGCCAGCTCACCAGAGGAGCCCAGAAGGACTGAAGCTTTCTTT.

Written as DNA, the CDR3 is TGTGCCAGCAGCTTAACCGGGACACTAACGAACACTGAAGCTTTCTTT. This sequence encodes CASSLTGTLTNTEAFF. The chain employs TRBV11-2 and TRBJ1-1; possible D gene TRBD1, 6 bases. The CDR3 is 16 residues long. CDR1 SGHAT and CDR2 FQNNGV come from the germline V gene. Trimming cost V 2 bases and J 1 base, with 14 bases left between them.

This clone was observed a handful of times. This chain links TRBV6-5 with TRBJ2-7; D perhaps matches TRBD2 (6 bases). Trimming removed 6 bases from V and 1 base from J, with 13 bases in between. Germline loops: CDR1 MNHEY, CDR2 SVGAGI. The CDR3 is 14 residues long. In nucleotides, the CDR3 is TGTGCCAGCAGCCTTTCCGGGACTTCCTACGAGCAGTACTTC. Its translation: CASSLSGTSYEQYF.

The genes are TRBV5-5 and TRBJ2-7, with a possible D match to TRBD1 (5 bases). In germline, CDR1 is SGHKS, CDR2 YYEKEE (reference sequence). V was cut by 4 bases and J by 0 bases, with 14 bases left in between. This CDR3 comprises 15 residues. CDR3 DNA: TGTGCCAGCAGCCCATATTGGACAACCTCCTACGAGCAGTACTTC. Translated: CASSPYWTTSYEQYF.